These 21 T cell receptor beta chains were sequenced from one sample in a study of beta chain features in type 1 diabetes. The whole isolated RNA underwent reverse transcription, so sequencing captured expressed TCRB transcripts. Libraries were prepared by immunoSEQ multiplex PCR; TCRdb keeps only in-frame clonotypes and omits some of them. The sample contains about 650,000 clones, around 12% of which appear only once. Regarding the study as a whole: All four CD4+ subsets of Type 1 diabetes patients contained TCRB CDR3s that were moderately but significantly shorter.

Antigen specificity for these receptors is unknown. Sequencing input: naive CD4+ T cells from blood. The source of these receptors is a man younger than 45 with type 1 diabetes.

CDR3 protein: CASSDLTGDYGYTF. The CDR3 bases are TGTGCCAGCAGTGACCTAACAGGGGACTATGGCTACACCTTC. The rearrangement uses TRBV2 and TRBJ1-2; TRBD1 aligns across 7 bases. The germline CDR1 and CDR2 sequences are SNHLY and FYNNEI. CDR3 length equals 14 residues. V dropped 3 bases and J dropped 3; count of bases not matched to a gene: 4.

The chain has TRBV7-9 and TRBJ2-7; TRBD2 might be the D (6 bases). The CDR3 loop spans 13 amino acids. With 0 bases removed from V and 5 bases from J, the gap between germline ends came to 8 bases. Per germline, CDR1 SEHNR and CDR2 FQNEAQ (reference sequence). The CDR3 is CASSLARGNEQYF. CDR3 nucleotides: TGTGCCAGCAGCTTAGCTCGGGGGAACGAGCAGTACTTC.

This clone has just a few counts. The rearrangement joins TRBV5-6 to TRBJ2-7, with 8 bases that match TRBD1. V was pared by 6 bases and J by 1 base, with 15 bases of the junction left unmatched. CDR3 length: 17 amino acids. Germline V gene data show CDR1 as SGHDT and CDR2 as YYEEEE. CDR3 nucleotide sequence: TGTGCCAGCAATAACCTCCTCGGACAGGGTCAATCCTACGAGCAGTACTTC. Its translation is CASNNLLGQGQSYEQYF.

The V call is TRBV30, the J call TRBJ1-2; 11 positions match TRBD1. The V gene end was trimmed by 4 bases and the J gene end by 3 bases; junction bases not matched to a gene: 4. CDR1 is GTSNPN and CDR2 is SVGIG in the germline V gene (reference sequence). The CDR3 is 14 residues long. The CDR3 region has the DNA TGTGCCTGGACCGGACAGGGGGCGGACTATGGCTACACCTTC. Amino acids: CAWTGQGADYGYTF.

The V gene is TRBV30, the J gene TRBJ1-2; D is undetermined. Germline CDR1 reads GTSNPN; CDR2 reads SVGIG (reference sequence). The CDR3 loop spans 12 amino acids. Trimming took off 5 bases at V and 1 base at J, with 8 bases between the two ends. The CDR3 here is CAWAANNYGYTF. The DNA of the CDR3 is TGTGCCTGGGCAGCGAATAACTATGGCTACACCTTC.

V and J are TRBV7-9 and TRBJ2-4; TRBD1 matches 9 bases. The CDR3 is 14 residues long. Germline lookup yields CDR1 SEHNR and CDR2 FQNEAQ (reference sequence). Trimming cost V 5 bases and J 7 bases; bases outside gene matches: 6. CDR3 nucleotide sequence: TGTGCCAGCAGCCCTGGACAGGGGATCAACATTCAGTACTTC. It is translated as CASSPGQGINIQYF.

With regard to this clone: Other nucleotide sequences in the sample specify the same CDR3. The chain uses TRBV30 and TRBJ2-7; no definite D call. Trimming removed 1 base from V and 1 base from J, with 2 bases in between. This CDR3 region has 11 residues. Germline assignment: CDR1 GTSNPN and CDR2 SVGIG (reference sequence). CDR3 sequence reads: CAWSGSYEQYF. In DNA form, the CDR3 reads TGTGCCTGGAGTGGGTCCTACGAGCAGTACTTC. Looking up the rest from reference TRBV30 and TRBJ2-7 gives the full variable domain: SQTIHQWPATLVQPVGSPLSLECTVEGTSNPNLYWYRQAAGRGLQLLFYSVGIGQISSEVPQNLSASRPQDRQFILSSKKLLLSDSGFYLCAWSGSYEQYFGPGTRLTVT.

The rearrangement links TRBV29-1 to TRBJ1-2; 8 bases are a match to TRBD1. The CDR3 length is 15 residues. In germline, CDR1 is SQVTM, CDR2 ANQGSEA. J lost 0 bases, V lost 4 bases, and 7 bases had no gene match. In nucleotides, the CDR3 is TGCAGCGTTGGGGACAGGAACACGACTAACTATGGCTACACCTTC. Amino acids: CSVGDRNTTNYGYTF.

CDR3 sequence (DNA): TGTGCCAGTAGTACAGGACTAGCGGACAATGAGCAGTTCTTC. This gives the protein CASSTGLADNEQFF. This sequence joins TRBV19 and TRBJ2-1; 10 bases are a match to TRBD2. Germline V gene sequence: CDR1 LNHDA, CDR2 SQIVND (reference sequence). The V segment lost 4 bases and the J segment 5 bases; nucleotides outside the gene matches: 2. CDR3 length equals 14 residues.

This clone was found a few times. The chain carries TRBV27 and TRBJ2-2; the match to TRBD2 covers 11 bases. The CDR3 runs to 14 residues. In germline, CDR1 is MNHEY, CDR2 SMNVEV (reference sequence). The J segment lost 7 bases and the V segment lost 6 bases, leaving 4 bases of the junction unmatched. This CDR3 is CASSRGTSGGELFF. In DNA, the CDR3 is TGTGCCAGCAGCCGAGGGACTAGCGGCGGGGAGCTGTTTTTT.

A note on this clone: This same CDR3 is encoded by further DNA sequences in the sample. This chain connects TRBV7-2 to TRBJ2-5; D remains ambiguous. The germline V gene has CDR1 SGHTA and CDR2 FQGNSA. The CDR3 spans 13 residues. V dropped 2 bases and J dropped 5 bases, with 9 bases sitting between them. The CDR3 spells CASSLTLGETQYF. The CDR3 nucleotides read TGTGCCAGCAGCTTAACCCTGGGGGAGACCCAGTACTTC.

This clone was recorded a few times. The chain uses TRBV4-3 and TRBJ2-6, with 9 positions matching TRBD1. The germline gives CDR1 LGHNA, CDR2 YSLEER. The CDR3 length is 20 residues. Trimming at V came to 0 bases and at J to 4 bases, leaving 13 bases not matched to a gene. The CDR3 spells CASSQDGSGQGMSGANVLTF. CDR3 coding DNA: TGCGCCAGCAGCCAAGATGGATCGGGACAGGGCATGTCCGGGGCCAACGTCCTGACTTTC.

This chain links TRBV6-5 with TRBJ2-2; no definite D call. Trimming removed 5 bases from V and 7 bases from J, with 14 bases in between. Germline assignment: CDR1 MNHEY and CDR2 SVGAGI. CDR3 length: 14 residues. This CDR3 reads CASSRPMGYGELFF. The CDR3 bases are TGTGCCAGCAGTAGGCCCATGGGGTACGGGGAGCTGTTTTTT.

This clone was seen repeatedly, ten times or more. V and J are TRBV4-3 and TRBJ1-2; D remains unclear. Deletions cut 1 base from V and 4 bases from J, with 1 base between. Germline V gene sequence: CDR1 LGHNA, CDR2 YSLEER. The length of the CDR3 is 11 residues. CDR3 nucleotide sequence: TGCGCCAGCAGCCAAGGCTATGGCTACACCTTC. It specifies CASSQGYGYTF.

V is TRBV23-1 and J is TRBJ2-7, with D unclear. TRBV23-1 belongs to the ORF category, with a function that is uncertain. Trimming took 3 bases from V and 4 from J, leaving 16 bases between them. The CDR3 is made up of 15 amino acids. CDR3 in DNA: TGCGCCAGCAGTCATCCTCCAAAGGGCGTTTACGAGCAGTACTTC. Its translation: CASSHPPKGVYEQYF.

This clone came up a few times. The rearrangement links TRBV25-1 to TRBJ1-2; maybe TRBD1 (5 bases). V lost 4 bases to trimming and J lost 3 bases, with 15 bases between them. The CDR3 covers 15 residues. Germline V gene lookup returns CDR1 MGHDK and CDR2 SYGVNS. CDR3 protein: CASSVPGSADYGYTF. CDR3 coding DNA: TGTGCCAGCAGTGTTCCAGGGAGTGCGGACTATGGCTACACCTTC.

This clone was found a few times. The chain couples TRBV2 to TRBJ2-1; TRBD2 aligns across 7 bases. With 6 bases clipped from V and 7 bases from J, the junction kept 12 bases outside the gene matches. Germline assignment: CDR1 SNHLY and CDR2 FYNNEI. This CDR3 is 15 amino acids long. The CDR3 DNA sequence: TGTGCCAGCAGCTATAGGCGTGGGGGAGGGAATGAGCAGTTCTTC. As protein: CASSYRRGGGNEQFF.

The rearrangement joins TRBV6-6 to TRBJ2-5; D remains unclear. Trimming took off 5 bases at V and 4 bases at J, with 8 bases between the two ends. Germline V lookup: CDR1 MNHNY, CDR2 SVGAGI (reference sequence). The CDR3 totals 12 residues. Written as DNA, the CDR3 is TGTGCCAGCAGTCTCTTTGGAGAGACCCAGTACTTC. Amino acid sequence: CASSLFGETQYF.

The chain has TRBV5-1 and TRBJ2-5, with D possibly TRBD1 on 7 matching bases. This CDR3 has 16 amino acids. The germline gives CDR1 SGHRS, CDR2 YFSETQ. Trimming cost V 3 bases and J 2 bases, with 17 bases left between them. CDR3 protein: CASSSKGGQVQETQYF. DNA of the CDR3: TGCGCCAGCAGCTCGAAGGGAGGACAGGTTCAAGAGACCCAGTACTTC.

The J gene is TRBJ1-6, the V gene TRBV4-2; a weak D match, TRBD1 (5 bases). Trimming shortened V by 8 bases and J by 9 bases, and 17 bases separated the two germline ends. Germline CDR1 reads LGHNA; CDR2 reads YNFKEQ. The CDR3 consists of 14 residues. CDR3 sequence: CASAGGVLGSPLHF. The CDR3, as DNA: TGTGCCAGCGCTGGGGGAGTGTTGGGTTCACCCCTCCACTTT.

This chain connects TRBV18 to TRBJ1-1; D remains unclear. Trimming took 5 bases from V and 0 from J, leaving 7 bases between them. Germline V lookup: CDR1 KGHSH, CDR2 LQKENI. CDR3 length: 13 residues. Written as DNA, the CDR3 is TGTGCCAGCTCAGCAAACCTGAACACTGAAGCTTTCTTT. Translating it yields CASSANLNTEAFF.